This T cell receptor beta chain was captured by sequencing in a study of T-cell reconstitution after alpha-beta-depleted transplantation in children. Unique molecular identifiers featured in how the TCRbeta library was prepared. TCRdb reanalysed the PCR reads using MiXCR and keeps one entry per CDR3 protein. The sample holds over 85,000 distinct CDR3 sequences, 10% seen once. This clonotype was counted ten times or more. The TCR comes from a human donor who donated a stem cell graft to a child with acute lymphoblastic leukemia. The specimen comprised PBMCs from the stem cell graft donor, sampled from the stem cell graft.

CDR3 sequence: CSVEERLAGPQEQFF. In DNA, the CDR3 is TGCAGCGTTGAAGAGCGACTAGCGGGGCCTCAAGAGCAGTTCTTC. The chain employs TRBV29-1 and TRBJ2-1; 11 bases line up with TRBD2. The CDR3 is 15 residues long. CDR1 and CDR2 (germline): SQVTM, ANQGSEA. The V segment lost 0 bases and the J segment 10 bases; nucleotides outside the gene matches: 8.